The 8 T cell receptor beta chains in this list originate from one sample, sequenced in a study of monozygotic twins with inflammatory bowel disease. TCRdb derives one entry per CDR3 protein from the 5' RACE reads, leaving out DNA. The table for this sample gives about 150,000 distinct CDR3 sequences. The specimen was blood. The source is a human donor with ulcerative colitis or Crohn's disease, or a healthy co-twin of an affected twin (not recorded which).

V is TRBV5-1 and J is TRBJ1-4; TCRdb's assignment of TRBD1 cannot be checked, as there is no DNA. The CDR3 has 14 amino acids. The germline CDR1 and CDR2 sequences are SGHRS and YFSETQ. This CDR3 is CASSTADGGDHLFF.

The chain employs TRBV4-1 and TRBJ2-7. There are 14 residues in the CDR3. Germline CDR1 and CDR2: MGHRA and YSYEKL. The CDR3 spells CASSQAPTIYEQYF.

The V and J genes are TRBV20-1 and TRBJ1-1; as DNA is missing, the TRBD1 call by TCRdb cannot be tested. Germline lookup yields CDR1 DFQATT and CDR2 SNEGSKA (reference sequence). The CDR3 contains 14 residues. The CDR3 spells CSAGDREGNTEAFF.

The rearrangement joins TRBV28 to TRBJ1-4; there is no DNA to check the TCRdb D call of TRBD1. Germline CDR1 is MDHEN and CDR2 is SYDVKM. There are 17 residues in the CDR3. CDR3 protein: CASSLPQGAATNEKLFF.

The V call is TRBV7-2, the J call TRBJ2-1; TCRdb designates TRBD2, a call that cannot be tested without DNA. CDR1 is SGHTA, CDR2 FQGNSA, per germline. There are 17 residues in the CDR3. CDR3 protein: CASSLALSGRPRNEQFF.

This chain's CDR3 is CASSEARLNTEAFF. The rearrangement joins TRBV2 to TRBJ1-1. This CDR3 is 14 amino acids long. The germline V gene has CDR1 SNHLY and CDR2 FYNNEI.

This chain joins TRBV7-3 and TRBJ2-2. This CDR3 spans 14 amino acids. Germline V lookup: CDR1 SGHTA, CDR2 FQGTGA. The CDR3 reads CASSSQINTGELFF.

The CDR3: CASSQSGDLVNTEAFF. J is TRBJ1-1 and V is TRBV7-9. The CDR3 runs 16 residues. Germline V gene data show CDR1 as SEHNR and CDR2 as FQNEAQ (reference sequence).